This is a list of T cell receptor beta chains from one sample in a study of early T cells in non-severe SARS-CoV-2 infection. In TCRdb, the 5' RACE reads were re-called with MiXCR into one record per CDR3 protein. The data contain about 66,000 distinct CDR3 sequences, around 20% of them seen just once; the ten biggest clones take up more than 15%. This specimen consisted of whole blood, obtained at baseline. The receptors originated from an adult who was a healthcare worker with PCR-confirmed SARS-CoV-2 infection or an uninfected control (not recorded which). Both conserved end residues are part of each CDR3. D genes are given only for firm matches. The listing skips clone size in some rows; elsewhere it reads once, few, many or a size class.

>TRBJ2-7|-|-|TRBV19
TGTGCCAGTAGCCTATCGACCGGGACACTGAGCGAGCAGTACTTC
CASSLSTGTLSEQYF
>TRBJ1-5|-|-|TRBV6-1
TGTGCCAGCAGTGAACGCCATCAGCCCCAGCATTTT
CASSERHQPQHF
>TRBJ2-7|many|TRBD1|TRBV15
TGTGCCACCAGCAGAGGGGTTCGACGGGACAGGGAGTACGAGCAGTACTTC
CATSRGVRRDREYEQYF
>TRBJ2-7|-|TRBD1|TRBV7-9
TGTGCCAGCAGCTTAGAACAGGGGACCGAGCAGTACTTC
CASSLEQGTEQYF
>TRBJ2-5|few|-|TRBV20-1
TGCAGTGCTAAAGGCGAGACCCAGTACTTC
CSAKGETQYF
>TRBJ1-2|few|-|TRBV10-3
TGTGCCATCAGTGAAGGGAGTAACTATGGCTACACCTTC
CAISEGSNYGYTF
>TRBJ2-3|-|TRBD1|TRBV27
TGTGCCAGCTCGGAGAGACAGGGCAGATCCGATACGCAGTATTTT
CASSERQGRSDTQYF
>TRBJ2-5|few|-|TRBV7-9
TGTGCCAGCAGCTTAGTAGCAGAGACCCAGTACTTC
CASSLVAETQYF
>TRBJ1-6|-|-|TRBV6-5
TGTGCCAGCAGGGGTGCGGATTCACCCCTCCACTTT
CASRGADSPLHF
>TRBJ2-7|-|TRBD2|TRBV6-2/TRBV6-3
TGTGCCAGCGGCGAAGCGGGGGTGGCCTACGAGCAGTACTTC
CASGEAGVAYEQYF
>TRBJ2-1|many|-|TRBV5-1
TGCGCCAGCAGCGAGGAGGGGTTATCCTACAATGAGCAGTTCTTC
CASSEEGLSYNEQFF
>TRBJ1-2|-|TRBD1|TRBV3-1
TGTGCCAGCAGCGCGCTTGGACAGGGGTTCACTGGCTACACCTTC
CASSALGQGFTGYTF
>TRBJ1-1|-|-|TRBV13
TGTGCCAGCAGCCCTTGGACCGGGCTTGCAACTGAAGCTTTCTTT
CASSPWTGLATEAFF
>TRBJ2-7|-|TRBD1|TRBV27
TGTGCCAGCTCTGAAAGACAGGGGCAAGCCTACGAGCAGTACTTC
CASSERQGQAYEQYF
>TRBJ1-1|-|-|TRBV6-5
TGTGCCATTAGTACGGGGCTTAACACTGAAGCTTTCTTT
CAISTGLNTEAFF
>TRBJ1-5|few|-|TRBV12-3/TRBV12-4
TGTGCCAGCAGCCCAGGGGACCAGCCCCAGCATTTT
CASSPGDQPQHF
>TRBJ2-5|-|TRBD2|TRBV11-2
TGTGCCAGCAGCTCAGTACTAGCGGGGGCTTCCTTCCAAGAGACCCAGTACTTC
CASSSVLAGASFQETQYF
>TRBJ1-6|few|-|TRBV3-1
TGTGCCAGCAGCAGGCAATATAATTCACCCCTCCACTTT
CASSRQYNSPLHF
>TRBJ2-3|-|-|TRBV2
TGTGCCAGCAGTGAAGGGGGGCCGACAGATACGCAGTATTTT
CASSEGGPTDTQYF
>TRBJ2-6|few|-|TRBV19
TGTGCCAGTAGTATCGCGGGCGGGACCTCTGGGGCCAACGTCCTGACTTTC
CASSIAGGTSGANVLTF
>TRBJ1-1|few|-|TRBV5-4
TGTGCCAGCAGCTTTATTGATTCGAACACTGAAGCTTTCTTT
CASSFIDSNTEAFF
>TRBJ2-7|few|-|TRBV3-1
TGTGCCAGCAGCCAGCCGGGAAGGGGGACCTACGAGCAGTACTTC
CASSQPGRGTYEQYF
>TRBJ2-2|-|-|TRBV6-6
TGTGCCACCCGGGGGGCGGACGGGGAGCTGTTTTTT
CATRGADGELFF
>TRBJ1-5|-|-|TRBV3-1
TGTGCCAGCAGCCAAGCGGGGCGGAATCAGCCCCAGCATTTT
CASSQAGRNQPQHF
>TRBJ1-2|many|-|TRBV12-2
TGTGCAAACCCTACCCCATATGGCTACACCTTC
CANPTPYGYTF
>TRBJ1-2|-|-|TRBV3-1
TGTGCCAGCAGCCAAGGCATATGGTCGGGGAAGGATGGCTACACCTTC
CASSQGIWSGKDGYTF
>TRBJ2-6|-|-|TRBV11-2
TGTGCCAGCAGCATGCCCGGGGCCCGCTCTGGGGCCAACGTCCTGACTTTC
CASSMPGARSGANVLTF
>TRBJ2-4|-|-|TRBV18
TGTGCCAGCTCACAGGGGACCGGCAAAAACATTCAGTACTTC
CASSQGTGKNIQYF
>TRBJ2-3|-|-|TRBV29-1
TGCAGCGTTGACCTTAAGAGCACAGATACGCAGTATTTT
CSVDLKSTDTQYF
>TRBJ1-1|-|-|TRBV29-1
TGCAGCGCCCAGCAAGGGCAGAACACTGAAGCTTTCTTT
CSAQQGQNTEAFF
>TRBJ1-4|-|-|TRBV3-1
TGTGCCAGCAGCCAGTTCGGGGTGTCTGAAAAACTGTTTTTT
CASSQFGVSEKLFF
>TRBJ1-2|-|TRBD1|TRBV7-2
TGTGCCAGCAGCTTAATGACAGGGCAGGGCTACACCTTC
CASSLMTGQGYTF
>TRBJ2-1|-|TRBD1|TRBV11-2
TGTGCCAGCAGCTCCGGGACAGGCGTTGACCATGAGCAGTTCTTC
CASSSGTGVDHEQFF
>TRBJ2-1|few|-|TRBV5-4
TGTGCCAGCAGCTTGGAGGGGTGGAAGTTCTTC
CASSLEGWKFF
>TRBJ1-1|-|-|TRBV6-6
TGTGCCAGCTGTCTAAGCCACTCACGCCCGAACACTGAAGCTTTCTTT
CASCLSHSRPNTEAFF
>TRBJ1-4|once|-|TRBV7-6
TGTGCCAGCAGCGATGTAAATGAAAAACTGTTTTTT
CASSDVNEKLFF
>TRBJ2-3|few|-|TRBV6-5
TGTGCCAGCAGTGACGAGGATACGCAGTATTTT
CASSDEDTQYF
>TRBJ1-1|many|TRBD1|TRBV7-9
TGTGCCAGCAGCTGGGGACAGGGAGAAACTGAAGCTTTCTTT
CASSWGQGETEAFF
>TRBJ1-1|few|TRBD1|TRBV18
TGTGCCAGCTCCCCCCAGGGGGGTAGGGCTGAAGCTTTCTTT
CASSPQGGRAEAFF
>TRBJ2-1|few|-|TRBV10-3
TGTGCCATCAGTGAGTCCGGGGGATCGTACAATGAGCAGTTCTTC
CAISESGGSYNEQFF
>TRBJ2-3|-|TRBD2|TRBV5-1
TGCGCCAGCAGCCCTGGACTAGCGGGGGATACGCAGTATTTT
CASSPGLAGDTQYF
>TRBJ2-6|few|-|TRBV2
TGTGCCAGCAGTGAAGCGCACGGCCTTAGCTCTGGGGCCAACGTCCTGACTTTC
CASSEAHGLSSGANVLTF